This record concerns one T cell receptor beta chain sequence. The sample belongs to a study of blood T cell repertoires in COVID-19. Study-level information: The cDNA or gDNA used as material had been derived from T cells, B-cell-depleted T cells, or PBMCs.

Some clones are missing from TCRdb's copy, which holds only in-frame ones; the method was immunoSEQ multiplex PCR. The sample records approximately 530,000 clones, 85% to 90% being singletons. This receptor was taken from a woman aged 45-60 years with COVID-19, enrolled during active disease. Specimen: peripheral blood.

The CDR3 bases are TGTGCCAGCTCACCCTTTGATACAGGGATCTCCCCCACTGGCTACACCTTC. Translation: CASSPFDTGISPTGYTF. The chain links TRBV18 to TRBJ1-2; weak D call: TRBD1 (6 bases). The V end was cut by 3 bases, the J end by 7 bases, with 24 bases between. CDR1 and CDR2 from the germline V gene are KGHSH and LQKENI. The CDR3 is 17 residues long.